The 28 T cell receptor beta chains below come from one sample, sequenced in a study of T cell clones after liver transplantation. Produced via immunoSEQ multiplex PCR; TCRdb's table is partial and in-frame only. The table records about 24,000 clones, around three quarters of them present only once. The sequences come from CD4+ T cells from blood, collected before liver transplant. The source of these receptors is a human donor who received a liver transplant.

The chain recombines TRBV7-9 with TRBJ2-1; maybe TRBD2 (6 bases). Trimming removed 2 bases from V and 6 bases from J, with 17 bases in between. The CDR3 covers 16 residues. Germline V gene data show CDR1 as SEHNR and CDR2 as FQNEAQ (reference sequence). The CDR3 loop is CASSLSPPAEGNEQFF. CDR3 DNA sequence: TGTGCCAGCAGCTTATCCCCTCCAGCGGAGGGCAATGAGCAGTTCTTC.

This chain links TRBV5-6 with TRBJ2-1; no reliable D call. Germline lookup yields CDR1 SGHDT and CDR2 YYEEEE. The germline V and J ends were trimmed by 2 bases and 8 bases, with 11 bases remaining between them. The CDR3 loop spans 13 amino acids. DNA for the CDR3: TGTGCCAGCAGCTTTAGACCGGGCGATGAGCAGTTCTTC. This translates into CASSFRPGDEQFF.

The rearrangement links TRBV7-2 to TRBJ2-2; D remains unclear. V lost 1 base and J 10 bases, leaving 19 bases between the germline ends. Germline CDR1 and CDR2: SGHTA and FQGNSA. The CDR3 spans 16 residues. For the CDR3, the DNA is TGTGCCAGCAGCTTAGGTTTTGTTGGGGTGTCGGAGGAGCTGTTTTTT. As protein: CASSLGFVGVSEELFF.

The chain links TRBV7-2 to TRBJ2-1; TRBD1 is a possible D gene (5 bases). Between the trimmed V and J ends, which lost 3 bases and 5 bases, there was a span of 14 bases. This CDR3 spans 15 amino acids. Germline loops: CDR1 SGHTA, CDR2 FQGNSA. CDR3 loop: CASSFNQGAHNEQFF. CDR3 in DNA: TGTGCCAGCAGCTTTAATCAGGGTGCCCACAATGAGCAGTTCTTC. The full variable domain, in which reference TRBV7-2 and TRBJ2-1 provide the parts outside the CDR3, is GAGVSQSPSNKVTEKGKDVELRCDPISGHTALYWYRQSLGQGLEFLIYFQGNSAPDKSGLPSDRFSAERTGGSVSTLTIQRTQQEDSAVYLCASSFNQGAHNEQFFGPGTRLTVL.

CDR3 sequence: CASSSPGLNIQYF. The DNA for the CDR3 is TGTGCCAGCAGCTCCCCCGGGTTAAACATTCAGTACTTC. The J gene is TRBJ2-4, the V gene TRBV11-3; D gene unclear. Germline V gene data show CDR1 as SGHNT and CDR2 as YENEEA. Trimming pared 4 bases from V and 6 bases from J, leaving 10 bases between. CDR3 length equals 13 residues.

This chain links TRBV6-1 with TRBJ2-7; 8 nucleotides line up with TRBD1. The germline V gene encodes CDR1 MNHNS and CDR2 SASEGT. Trimming at V came to 6 bases and at J to 6 bases, leaving 10 bases not matched to a gene. This CDR3 spans 14 amino acids. The CDR3 here is CASRRGTGGFEQYF. In nucleotides, the CDR3 is TGTGCCAGCAGGCGCGGGACAGGTGGTTTCGAGCAGTACTTC.

This sequence joins TRBV9 and TRBJ2-6; D call uncertain. Germline V gives CDR1 SGDLS, CDR2 YYNGEE. The length of the CDR3 is 15 residues. V gave up 4 bases and J gave up 0 bases, with 8 bases separating them. The CDR3 spells CASSLDPSGANVLTF. CDR3 coding DNA: TGTGCCAGCAGCCTCGACCCCTCTGGGGCCAACGTCCTGACTTTC.

This chain joins TRBV27 and TRBJ1-1; D not resolved. V was clipped by 10 bases and J by 1 base, with 16 bases between them. Germline CDR1 MNHEY, CDR2 SMNVEV (reference sequence). This CDR3 has 14 residues. Written as DNA, the CDR3 is TGTGCCACCATCTCGAGAGGTGGGAACACTGAAGCTTTCTTT. It is translated as CATISRGGNTEAFF.

V is TRBV30 and J is TRBJ2-3; TRBD2 matches at 7 bases. Germline values: CDR1 GTSNPN, CDR2 SVGIG (reference sequence). Unmatched junction bases numbered 0, after V lost 2 bases and J lost 4 bases. The CDR3 totals 12 residues. DNA of the CDR3: TGTGCCTGGAGTAGCGGGGCAGATACGCAGTATTTT. Protein: CAWSSGADTQYF.

The rearrangement joins TRBV6-6 to TRBJ2-3; 7 bases align to TRBD1. This CDR3 region has 14 residues. Per the germline V gene, CDR1 is MNHNY and CDR2 is SVGAGI (reference sequence). V shed 6 bases and J 8 bases; nucleotides not matched to a gene: 11. The CDR3 DNA reads TGTGCCAGCAGGTCAACAGGGGACGGAGGTACGCAGTATTTT. Translated, it gives CASRSTGDGGTQYF.

V gene TRBV11-2 combines with J gene TRBJ1-2; 7 nucleotides align to TRBD1. Trimming at V came to 0 bases and at J to 4 bases, leaving 11 bases not matched to a gene. Germline-derived CDR1 and CDR2 are SGHAT and FQNNGV. This CDR3 has 17 residues. CDR3 region: CASSLDSGSAGGYGYTF. The CDR3 DNA sequence: TGTGCCAGCAGCTTAGATTCTGGTTCCGCAGGGGGCTATGGCTACACCTTC.

The J gene is TRBJ2-6, the V gene TRBV28; 9 bases agree with TRBD2. V lost 3 bases to trimming and J lost 1 base; unmatched junction nucleotides: 4. Germline values: CDR1 MDHEN, CDR2 SYDVKM. The CDR3 totals 17 residues. CDR3 nucleotide sequence: TGTGCCAGCAGTTTCCCCGCGGGAGGGTCTGGGGCCAACGTCCTGACTTTC. Its protein is CASSFPAGGSGANVLTF.

The chain uses TRBV7-2 and TRBJ1-1; possibly TRBD1 for D (5 bases). Per germline, CDR1 SGHTA and CDR2 FQGNSA. This CDR3 spans 14 amino acids. V was clipped by 1 base and J by 10 bases, with 16 bases between them. The CDR3 nucleotides read TGTGCCAGCAGCTTAGAGGGCGGCCGGGGGGGAGCTTTCTTT. Its protein product is CASSLEGGRGGAFF.

This chain links TRBV2 with TRBJ2-5; maybe TRBD1 (5 bases). Germline CDR1 and CDR2: SNHLY and FYNNEI. CDR3 length: 14 amino acids. The germline V and J ends were trimmed by 5 bases and 4 bases, with 14 bases remaining between them. The CDR3 sequence: CASSKDSTGETQYF. The CDR3 DNA sequence: TGTGCCAGCAGTAAAGACAGTACGGGAGAGACCCAGTACTTC.

The chain carries TRBV13 and TRBJ1-6; D unresolved. Trimming pared 0 bases from V and 2 bases from J, leaving 5 bases between. Germline V gives CDR1 PRHDT, CDR2 FYEKMQ (reference sequence). This CDR3 is built from 15 residues. CDR3 nucleotide sequence: TGTGCCAGCAGCTTAGGGCGACCCTATAATTCACCCCTCCACTTT. This encodes CASSLGRPYNSPLHF.

The V gene is TRBV7-9, the J gene TRBJ2-1; D is unresolved. The CDR3 consists of 16 residues. V was clipped by 3 bases and J by 0 bases, with 12 bases between them. Germline values: CDR1 SEHNR, CDR2 FQNEAQ (reference sequence). The CDR3 DNA reads as TGTGCCAGCAGCTTGGTGGTTAGTGGCTCCTACAATGAGCAGTTCTTC. This translates into CASSLVVSGSYNEQFF.

The table lists this clone with a count of one. The rearrangement links TRBV19 to TRBJ1-2, with TRBD1 identical over 10 bases. Germline CDR1 LNHDA, CDR2 SQIVND (reference sequence). V trimming: 9 bases; J trimming: 6 bases; junction bases outside the gene matches: 4. The CDR3 is 12 residues long. The DNA for the CDR3 is TGTGCCAGACGACAGGGGGCGGATGGCTACACCTTC. It translates to CARRQGADGYTF.

This clone is medium-sized (0.01 to 0.1%) in the sample. V usage is TRBV7-2 and J usage is TRBJ1-5; D gene unclear. The germline V gene has CDR1 SGHTA and CDR2 FQGNSA. The V and J ends lost 1 base and 6 bases respectively, with 13 bases between them. CDR3 length: 15 residues. The CDR3 region has the DNA TGTGCCAGCAGCTTAGGGTCAGGCCCCGGTCAGCCCCAGCATTTT. Its protein is CASSLGSGPGQPQHF.

This clone turned up a few times. The J gene is TRBJ1-5, the V gene TRBV30, with TRBD1 as a possible D gene (6 bases). CDR1 is GTSNPN and CDR2 is SVGIG in the germline V gene (reference sequence). This CDR3 is built from 14 residues. V was pared by 2 bases and J by 4 bases, with 12 bases between. The CDR3 bases are TGTGCCTGGAGTACCCAACAGGGAAATCAGCCCCAGCATTTT. The encoded protein is CAWSTQQGNQPQHF. The full variable domain, its missing parts supplied by reference TRBV30 and TRBJ1-5, is SQTIHQWPATLVQPVGSPLSLECTVEGTSNPNLYWYRQAAGRGLQLLFYSVGIGQISSEVPQNLSASRPQDRQFILSSKKLLLSDSGFYLCAWSTQQGNQPQHFGDGTRLSIL.

The chain carries TRBV7-8 and TRBJ2-2; 13 bases map to TRBD2. CDR3 length: 18 amino acids. V was clipped by 6 bases and J by 1 base; unmatched bases: 8. The germline V gene encodes CDR1 SGHVS and CDR2 FQNEAQ. The DNA for the CDR3 is TGTGCCAGCAGAAAACGGACTAGCGGGGGCCAGAACACCGGGGAGCTGTTTTTT. Translated, it gives CASRKRTSGGQNTGELFF.

V and J are TRBV6-1 and TRBJ1-2; D is perhaps TRBD1 (6 bases). This CDR3 has 15 residues. V was clipped by 2 bases and J by 4 bases, with 14 bases between them. Germline CDR1 reads MNHNS; CDR2 reads SASEGT. The CDR3 sequence is CASSEMAGESYGYTF. In DNA, the CDR3 is TGTGCCAGCAGTGAAATGGCAGGGGAATCCTATGGCTACACCTTC.

V is TRBV12-2 and J is TRBJ2-7. TRBV12-2 is assigned pseudogene status. The CDR3 runs 17 residues. CDR3 residues: CASRLFPGVEEQIKGNF. In nucleotides, the CDR3 is TGTGCAAGTCGCTTATTTCCCGGAGTTGAGGAGCAAATAAAGGGAAACTTC.

The sample holds a few counts of this clone. J is TRBJ2-3 and V is TRBV9; 7 bases map to TRBD2. The germline CDR1 and CDR2 sequences are SGDLS and YYNGEE. The CDR3 covers 14 residues. The V segment lost 7 bases and the J segment 2 bases; nucleotides outside the gene matches: 7. In DNA form, the CDR3 reads TGTGCCAGCCAGGCCCGGGAGGCCACAGATACGCAGTATTTT. Amino acid sequence: CASQAREATDTQYF.

The rearrangement links TRBV9 to TRBJ2-3; 7 bases map to TRBD2. V lost 0 bases and J lost 1; bases outside the gene matches: 8. Germline lookup yields CDR1 SGDLS and CDR2 YYNGEE. The CDR3 length is 17 residues. This chain's CDR3 is CASSVAWSSGGTDTQYF. As DNA, the CDR3 is TGTGCCAGCAGCGTAGCTTGGTCTAGCGGAGGCACAGATACGCAGTATTTT.

As for this clone: The sample contains more than one DNA sequence encoding this CDR3. The rearrangement joins TRBV11-1 to TRBJ2-3, with D maybe TRBD1 (6 bases). Germline values: CDR1 SGHAT, CDR2 FQDESV (reference sequence). The CDR3 extends over 13 amino acids. Trimming shortened V by 4 bases and J by 6 bases, and 11 bases separated the two germline ends. The CDR3: CASSSTGTDTQYF. CDR3 DNA: TGTGCCAGCAGCTCGACAGGTACTGATACGCAGTATTTT. The full variable domain, in which reference TRBV11-1 and TRBJ2-3 provide the parts outside the CDR3, is EAEVAQSPRYKITEKSQAVAFWCDPISGHATLYWYRQILGQGPELLVQFQDESVVDDSQLPKDRFSAERLKGVDSTLKIQPAELGDSAMYLCASSSTGTDTQYFGPGTRLTVL.

The V and J genes are TRBV30 and TRBJ2-7, with 7 bases identical to TRBD1. This CDR3 comprises 14 residues. The V gene's germline CDR1 is GTSNPN and CDR2 SVGIG (reference sequence). V lost 2 bases and J lost 0; bases outside the gene matches: 4. CDR3 in amino acids: CAWSRDSNSYEQYV. DNA for the CDR3: TGTGCCTGGAGTAGGGACAGCAACTCCTACGAGCAGTACGTC.

The V call is TRBV30, the J call TRBJ2-7; 10 nucleotides agree with TRBD1. CDR1 is GTSNPN, CDR2 SVGIG, per germline (reference sequence). The CDR3 is made up of 12 amino acids. The junction had 2 bases not matched to a gene; V was cut back by 7 bases and J by 2 bases. This CDR3 reads CAYGQGAYEQYV. The CDR3 DNA reads as TGTGCCTACGGACAGGGGGCCTACGAGCAGTACGTC.

This chain links TRBV5-1 with TRBJ1-1, with unresolved D. V was trimmed by 4 bases and J by 0 bases, leaving 19 bases between them. The CDR3 sequence is 17 residues long. Germline V lookup: CDR1 SGHRS, CDR2 YFSETQ. CDR3 sequence (DNA): TGCGCCAGCAGCCTCGGGGTTTTCCAGACAATGAACACTGAAGCTTTCTTT. Its protein is CASSLGVFQTMNTEAFF.